Listed below are T cell receptor beta chains from one sample, sequenced in a study of shared clonotypes between healthy human individuals. Measured with immunoSEQ multiplex PCR; TCRdb has only the in-frame clones, and not every one. Found here are around 2.1 million clones, under 97% of them singletons; the top ten hold 0.1% to 0.15%. The sample taken for sequencing was naive CD4+ T cells sorted from blood. These receptors were obtained from a man younger than 35 in good health. Both conserved end residues are part of each CDR3. Each record gives: CDR3 DNA, CDR3 protein, D gene, clone size, V gene, J gene. The D gene is left open where the match is weak. Size is omitted from some rows. Given values are once, few, many or a class for expanded clones.

DNA: TGTGCCAGCACCTCACCGCTCGGTCCTTCACCCCTCCACTTT
CDR3: CASTSPLGPSPLHF
D: .
size: .
V: TRBV7-2
J: TRBJ1-6

DNA: TGCAGTGCTATGCCTGAAGATGAGCAGTTCTTC
CDR3: CSAMPEDEQFF
D: .
size: .
V: TRBV20-1
J: TRBJ2-1

DNA: TGTGCCAGCAGCCGATTAAACAGGGCCGGGGATGAGCAGTTCTTC
CDR3: CASSRLNRAGDEQFF
D: .
size: .
V: TRBV6-5
J: TRBJ2-1

DNA: TGTGCCAGCAGTCGGACAGGGCTTTCTGGAAACACCATATATTTT
CDR3: CASSRTGLSGNTIYF
D: TRBD1
size: .
V: TRBV6-5
J: TRBJ1-3

DNA: TGTGCCAGCGGAGTTTTAGGGGGCGGGAACGAGCAGTACTTC
CDR3: CASGVLGGGNEQYF
D: .
size: .
V: TRBV6-5
J: TRBJ2-7

DNA: TGCGCCAGCAGCTTGCCAACCGCGGTTACCAATGAGCAGTTCTTC
CDR3: CASSLPTAVTNEQFF
D: .
size: .
V: TRBV5-1
J: TRBJ2-1

DNA: TGTGCCAGCAGTTCAACAGGGGTGTTCAATCAGCCCCAGCATTTT
CDR3: CASSSTGVFNQPQHF
D: TRBD1
size: .
V: TRBV28
J: TRBJ1-5

DNA: TGTGCCAGCAGTGAAGCGCCGGGACCTCATCAGCCCCAGCATTTT
CDR3: CASSEAPGPHQPQHF
D: .
size: .
V: TRBV2
J: TRBJ1-5

DNA: TGTGCCAGCAGCTCTCATTTGGCGGCCTCCTATAATTCACCCCTCCACTTT
CDR3: CASSSHLAASYNSPLHF
D: .
size: .
V: TRBV7-2
J: TRBJ1-6

DNA: TGCGCCAGCAGCCCCGGGACAGAAAAAGATACGCAGTATTTT
CDR3: CASSPGTEKDTQYF
D: TRBD1
size: .
V: TRBV5-1
J: TRBJ2-3

DNA: TGTGCCAGCAGTGAGATGGGGTTCTTCGTGACTAATGAAAAACTGTTTTTT
CDR3: CASSEMGFFVTNEKLFF
D: .
size: .
V: TRBV2
J: TRBJ1-4

DNA: TGCAGCGTTTGGGCTGTCCAAGAGACCCAGTACTTC
CDR3: CSVWAVQETQYF
D: .
size: .
V: TRBV29-1
J: TRBJ2-5

DNA: TGCGCCAGCAGCCAAGAGCGGATACACACAGATACGCAGTATTTT
CDR3: CASSQERIHTDTQYF
D: .
size: .
V: TRBV4-1
J: TRBJ2-3

DNA: TGTGCCAGCAGTTACCCGGCCGAGCAGTACTTC
CDR3: CASSYPAEQYF
D: .
size: .
V: TRBV6-5
J: TRBJ2-7

DNA: TGTGCCTTGCCTTTGGGCGGCGCACCCTACGAGCAGTACTTC
CDR3: CALPLGGAPYEQYF
D: .
size: once
V: TRBV30
J: TRBJ2-7

DNA: TGTGCCAGCAGCCCTAGGGGCAGGGGGCTCTCCTACGAGCAGTACTTC
CDR3: CASSPRGRGLSYEQYF
D: TRBD1
size: .
V: TRBV11-2
J: TRBJ2-7

DNA: TGTGCCAGCGGGATTGCGGACCAGTCACCCCTCCACTTT
CDR3: CASGIADQSPLHF
D: .
size: .
V: TRBV21-1
J: TRBJ1-6

DNA: TGTGCCAGCAGCCCCGGGACAGGGGGAGCTTTCTTT
CDR3: CASSPGTGGAFF
D: TRBD1
size: once
V: TRBV11-3
J: TRBJ1-1

DNA: TGTGCCAGCTCACCAGGGACAGAGCAGACCGAAAAACTGTTTTTT
CDR3: CASSPGTEQTEKLFF
D: TRBD1
size: .
V: TRBV18
J: TRBJ1-4

DNA: TGCGCCAGCAGCTTAACTAGCGGGAGCTCTGAGCAGTTCTTC
CDR3: CASSLTSGSSEQFF
D: TRBD2
size: .
V: TRBV5-1
J: TRBJ2-1

DNA: TGTGCCAGCAGCTTCAGGGCCAATCAGCCCCAGCATTTT
CDR3: CASSFRANQPQHF
D: .
size: .
V: TRBV7-2
J: TRBJ1-5

DNA: TGTGCCAGACCCGACGGATCCTACGAGCAGTACTTC
CDR3: CARPDGSYEQYF
D: .
size: .
V: TRBV25-1
J: TRBJ2-7

DNA: TGTGCCAGCTCACCCAAGGGCACGGGACAGGGGTTCTACGAGCAGTACTTC
CDR3: CASSPKGTGQGFYEQYF
D: TRBD1
size: .
V: TRBV18
J: TRBJ2-7

DNA: TGTGCCAGCATTGATTGGAGATCCTACGAGCAGTACTTC
CDR3: CASIDWRSYEQYF
D: .
size: .
V: TRBV6-1
J: TRBJ2-7